Presented here are 6 T cell receptor beta chains from one specimen sequenced in a study of T cells expressing NK-cell markers. TCRdb re-called the 5' RACE reads and gives one entry per CDR3 protein, without DNA. Its table lists about 450,000 distinct CDR3 sequences. Sequenced material: blood T cells: a sorted CD56 or NKG2C T cell subset, CD4+ or CD8+ T cells, or bulk PBMC T cells (not recorded which). These receptors were taken from a woman aged 18-70 years in good health.

The chain has TRBV27 and TRBJ2-7; TCRdb's D call, TRBD1, is unchecked because there is no DNA. The CDR3 length is 17 residues. Germline CDR1 reads MNHEY; CDR2 reads SMNVEV (reference sequence). This CDR3 is CASSLKRQYSSSYEQYF.

CDR3 region: CASSQVLGEETQYF. The V call is TRBV4-3, the J call TRBJ2-5. Germline CDR1 reads LGHNA; CDR2 reads YSLEER. This CDR3 contains 14 residues.

This rearrangement joins TRBV4-3 to TRBJ2-4. Per germline, CDR1 LGHNA and CDR2 YSLEER. The CDR3 is made up of 14 amino acids. The CDR3 reads CASSQLGAKNIQYF.

J is TRBJ2-1 and V is TRBV12-3 or TRBV12-4; TCRdb designates TRBD1, a call that cannot be tested without DNA. This CDR3 spans 13 amino acids. The CDR3: CASGAGENNEQFF.

V and J are TRBV20-1 and TRBJ1-1. The CDR3 sequence is 16 residues long. The germline V gene encodes CDR1 DFQATT and CDR2 SNEGSKA (reference sequence). The CDR3 reads CSARGVRDIVNTEAFF.

V is TRBV10-3 and J is TRBJ2-1; TCRdb calls TRBD2, which cannot be checked without DNA. The germline V gene encodes CDR1 ENHRY and CDR2 SYGVKD. The CDR3 totals 17 residues. CDR3 in amino acids: CAISETETSGSSDEQFF.